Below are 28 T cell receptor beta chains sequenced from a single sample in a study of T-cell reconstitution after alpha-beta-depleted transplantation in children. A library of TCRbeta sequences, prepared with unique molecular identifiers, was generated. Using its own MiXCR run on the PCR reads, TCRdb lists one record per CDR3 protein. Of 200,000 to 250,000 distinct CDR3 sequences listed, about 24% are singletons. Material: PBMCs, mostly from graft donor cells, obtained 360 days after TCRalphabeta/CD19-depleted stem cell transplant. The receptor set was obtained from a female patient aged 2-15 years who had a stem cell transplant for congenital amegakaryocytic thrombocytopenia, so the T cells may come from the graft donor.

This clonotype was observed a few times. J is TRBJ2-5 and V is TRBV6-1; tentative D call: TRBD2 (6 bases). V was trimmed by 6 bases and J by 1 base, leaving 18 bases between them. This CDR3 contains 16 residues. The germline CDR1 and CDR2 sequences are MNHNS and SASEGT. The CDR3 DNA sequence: TGTGCCAGCAGAAACGGGGGATGGCGGAGCCAAGAGACCCAGTACTTC. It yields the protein CASRNGGWRSQETQYF.

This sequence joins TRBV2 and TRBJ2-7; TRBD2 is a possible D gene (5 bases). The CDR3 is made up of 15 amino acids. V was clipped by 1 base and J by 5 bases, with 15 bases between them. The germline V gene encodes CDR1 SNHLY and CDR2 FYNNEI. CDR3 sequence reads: CASSEGRLASDEQYF. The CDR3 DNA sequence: TGTGCCAGCAGTGAAGGAAGGCTAGCTTCGGACGAGCAGTACTTC.

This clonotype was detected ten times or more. CDR3 nucleotide sequence: TGTGCCTGGAGGGACTTTTTGAACACTGAAGCTTTCTTT. This encodes CAWRDFLNTEAFF. The rearrangement links TRBV30 to TRBJ1-1; D unclear. Germline CDR1 is GTSNPN and CDR2 is SVGIG (reference sequence). Trimming removed 3 bases from V and 0 bases from J, with 8 bases in between. The CDR3 extends over 13 amino acids.

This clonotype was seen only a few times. DNA for the CDR3: TGTGCCAGCAGCTTACCAGGACTTAACCAAGAGACCCAGTACTTC. Its translation is CASSLPGLNQETQYF. This rearrangement joins TRBV7-8 to TRBJ2-5; D is perhaps TRBD2 (5 bases). The V gene's germline CDR1 is SGHVS and CDR2 FQNEAQ. V lost 2 bases to trimming and J lost 0 bases, with 10 bases between them. The CDR3 totals 15 residues. Supplemented by reference TRBV7-8 and TRBJ2-5, the full variable domain reads GAGVSQSPRYKVAKRGQDVALRCDPISGHVSLFWYQQALGQGPEFLTYFQNEAQLDKSGLPSDRFFAERPEGSVSTLKIQRTQQEDSAVYLCASSLPGLNQETQYFGPGTRLLVL.

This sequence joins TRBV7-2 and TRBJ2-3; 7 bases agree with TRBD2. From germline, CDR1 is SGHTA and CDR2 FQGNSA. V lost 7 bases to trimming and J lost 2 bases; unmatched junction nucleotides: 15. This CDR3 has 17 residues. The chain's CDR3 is CASIKTYRLADTDTQYF. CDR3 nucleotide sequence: TGTGCCAGCATCAAAACCTACCGACTAGCAGACACAGATACGCAGTATTTT. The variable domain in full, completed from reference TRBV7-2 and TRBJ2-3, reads GAGVSQSPSNKVTEKGKDVELRCDPISGHTALYWYRQSLGQGLEFLIYFQGNSAPDKSGLPSDRFSAERTGGSVSTLTIQRTQQEDSAVYLCASIKTYRLADTDTQYFGPGTRLTVL.

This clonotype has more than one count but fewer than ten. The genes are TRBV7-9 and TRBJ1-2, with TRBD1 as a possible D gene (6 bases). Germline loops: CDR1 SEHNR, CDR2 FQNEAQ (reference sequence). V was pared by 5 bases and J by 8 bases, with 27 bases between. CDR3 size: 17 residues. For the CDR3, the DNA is TGTGCCAGCAGCCCCCCGAGGTCTGAGGGGGAGGTATTCGGCTACACCTTC. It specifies CASSPPRSEGEVFGYTF. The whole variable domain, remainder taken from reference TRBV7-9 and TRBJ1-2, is DTGVSQNPRHKITKRGQNVTFRCDPISEHNRLYWYRQTLGQGPEFLTYFQNEAQLEKSRLLSDRFSAERPKGSFSTLEIQRTEQGDSAMYLCASSPPRSEGEVFGYTFGSGTRLTVV.

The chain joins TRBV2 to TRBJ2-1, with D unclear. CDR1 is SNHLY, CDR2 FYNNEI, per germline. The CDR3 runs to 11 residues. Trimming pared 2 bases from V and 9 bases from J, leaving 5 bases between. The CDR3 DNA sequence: TGTGCCAGCAGTGAATGGGTTGAGCAGTTCTTC. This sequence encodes CASSEWVEQFF. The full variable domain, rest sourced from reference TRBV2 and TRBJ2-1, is EPEVTQTPSHQVTQMGQEVILRCVPISNHLYFYWYRQILGQKVEFLVSFYNNEISEKSEIFDDQFSVERPDGSNFTLKIRSTKLEDSAMYFCASSEWVEQFFGPGTRLTVL.

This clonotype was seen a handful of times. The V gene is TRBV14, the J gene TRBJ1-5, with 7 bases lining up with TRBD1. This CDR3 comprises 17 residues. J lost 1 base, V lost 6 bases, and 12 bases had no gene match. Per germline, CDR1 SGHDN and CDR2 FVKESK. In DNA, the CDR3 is TGTGCCAGCAGAATAGGACAGGCGAAACTAAGCAATCAGCCCCAGCATTTT. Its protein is CASRIGQAKLSNQPQHF.

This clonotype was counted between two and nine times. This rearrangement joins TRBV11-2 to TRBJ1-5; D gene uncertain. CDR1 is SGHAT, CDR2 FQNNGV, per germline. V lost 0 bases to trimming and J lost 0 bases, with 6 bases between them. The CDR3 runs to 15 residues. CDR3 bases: TGTGCCAGCAGCTTAGAATGGGGTAGCAATCAGCCCCAGCATTTT. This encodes CASSLEWGSNQPQHF.

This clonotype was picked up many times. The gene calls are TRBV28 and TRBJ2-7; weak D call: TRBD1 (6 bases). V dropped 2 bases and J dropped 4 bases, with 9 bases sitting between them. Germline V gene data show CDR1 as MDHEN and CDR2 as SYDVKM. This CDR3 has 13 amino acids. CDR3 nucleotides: TGTGCCAGCAGTTTAGTACAGGGTTACGAGCAGTACTTC. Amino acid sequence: CASSLVQGYEQYF.

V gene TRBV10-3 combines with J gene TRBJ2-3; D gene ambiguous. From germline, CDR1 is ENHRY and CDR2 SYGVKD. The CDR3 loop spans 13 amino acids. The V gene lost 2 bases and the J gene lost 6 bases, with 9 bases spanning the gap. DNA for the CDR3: TGTGCCATCAGTGAGGGAACCTATGATACGCAGTATTTT. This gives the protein CAISEGTYDTQYF.

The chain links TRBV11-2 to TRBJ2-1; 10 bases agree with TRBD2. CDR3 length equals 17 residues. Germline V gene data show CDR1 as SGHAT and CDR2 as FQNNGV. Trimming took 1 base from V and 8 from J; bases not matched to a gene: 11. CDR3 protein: CASSLVRTSGGGYEQFF. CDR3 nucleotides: TGTGCCAGCAGCTTAGTCAGGACTAGCGGAGGAGGTTATGAGCAGTTCTTC.

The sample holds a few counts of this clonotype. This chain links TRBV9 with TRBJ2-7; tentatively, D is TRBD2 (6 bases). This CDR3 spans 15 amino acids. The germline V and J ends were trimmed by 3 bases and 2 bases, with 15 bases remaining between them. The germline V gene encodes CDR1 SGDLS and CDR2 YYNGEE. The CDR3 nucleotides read TGTGCCAGCAGCGCTGGGACTCCCGGCGCCTACGAGCAGTACTTC. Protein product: CASSAGTPGAYEQYF.

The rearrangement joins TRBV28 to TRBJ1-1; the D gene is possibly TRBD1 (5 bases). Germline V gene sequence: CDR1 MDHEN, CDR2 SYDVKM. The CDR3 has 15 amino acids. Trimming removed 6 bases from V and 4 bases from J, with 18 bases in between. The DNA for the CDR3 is TGTGCCAGCAGGCCTTTATCAGGGTGGGGCACTGAAGCTTTCTTT. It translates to CASRPLSGWGTEAFF.

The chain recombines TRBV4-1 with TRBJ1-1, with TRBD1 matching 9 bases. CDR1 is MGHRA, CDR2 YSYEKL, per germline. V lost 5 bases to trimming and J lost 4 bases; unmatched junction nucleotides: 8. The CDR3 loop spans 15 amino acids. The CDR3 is CASSSPGQGVTEAFF. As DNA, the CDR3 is TGCGCCAGCAGCTCGCCGGGACAGGGTGTCACTGAAGCTTTCTTT.

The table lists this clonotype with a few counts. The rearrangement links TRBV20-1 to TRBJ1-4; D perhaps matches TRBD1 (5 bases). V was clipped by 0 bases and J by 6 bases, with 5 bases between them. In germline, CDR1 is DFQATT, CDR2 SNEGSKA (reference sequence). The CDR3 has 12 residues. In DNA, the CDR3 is TGCAGTGCTAGAGAGACAGATGAAAAACTGTTTTTT. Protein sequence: CSARETDEKLFF.

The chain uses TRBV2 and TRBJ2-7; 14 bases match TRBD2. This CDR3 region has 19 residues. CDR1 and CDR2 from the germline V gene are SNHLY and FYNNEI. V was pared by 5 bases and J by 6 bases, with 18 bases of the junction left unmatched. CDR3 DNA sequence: TGTGCCAGCAGTCGACGGACTAGCGGGGGGACCCTCTCGGTCTCCGAGCAGTACTTC. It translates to CASSRRTSGGTLSVSEQYF.

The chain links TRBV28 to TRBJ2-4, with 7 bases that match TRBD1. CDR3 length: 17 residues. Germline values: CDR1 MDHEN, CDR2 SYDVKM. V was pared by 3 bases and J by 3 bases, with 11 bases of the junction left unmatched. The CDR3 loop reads CASSFQSGQANKNIQYF. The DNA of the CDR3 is TGTGCCAGCAGTTTCCAATCCGGACAGGCGAACAAAAACATTCAGTACTTC.

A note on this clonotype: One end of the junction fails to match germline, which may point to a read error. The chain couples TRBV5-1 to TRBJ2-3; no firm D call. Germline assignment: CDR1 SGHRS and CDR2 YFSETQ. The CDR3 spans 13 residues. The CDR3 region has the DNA TGCGCTAGCAGCTCAGAGCGCACAGATACGCAGTATTTT. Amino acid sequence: CASSSERTDTQYF.

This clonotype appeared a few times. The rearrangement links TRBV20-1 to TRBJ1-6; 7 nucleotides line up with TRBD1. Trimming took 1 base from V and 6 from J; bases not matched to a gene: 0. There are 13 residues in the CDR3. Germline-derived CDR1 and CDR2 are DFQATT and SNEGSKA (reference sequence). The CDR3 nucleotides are TGCAGTGCTAGAGGACAGGGTAATTCACCCCTCCACTTT. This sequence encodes CSARGQGNSPLHF.

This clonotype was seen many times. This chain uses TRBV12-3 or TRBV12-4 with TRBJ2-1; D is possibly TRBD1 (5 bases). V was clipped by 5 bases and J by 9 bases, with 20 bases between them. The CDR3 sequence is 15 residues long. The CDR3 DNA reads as TGTGCCAGCAGTCCCTGGTCAGGGTCTGTGAGTGAGCAGTTCTTC. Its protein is CASSPWSGSVSEQFF.

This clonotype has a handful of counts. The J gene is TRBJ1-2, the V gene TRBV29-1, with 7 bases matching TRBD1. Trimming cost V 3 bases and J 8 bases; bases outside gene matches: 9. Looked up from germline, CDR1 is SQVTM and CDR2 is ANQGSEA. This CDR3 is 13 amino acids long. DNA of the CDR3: TGCAGCGTTGACCCCGAGGGGGCTGACGGCTACACCTTC. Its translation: CSVDPEGADGYTF.

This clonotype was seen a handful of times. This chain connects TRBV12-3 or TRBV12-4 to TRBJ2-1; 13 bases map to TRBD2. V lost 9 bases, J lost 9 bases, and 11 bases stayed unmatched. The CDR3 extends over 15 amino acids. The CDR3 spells CASYPGLAGSGEQFF. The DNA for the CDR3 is TGTGCCAGTTACCCGGGACTAGCGGGATCGGGTGAGCAGTTCTTC.

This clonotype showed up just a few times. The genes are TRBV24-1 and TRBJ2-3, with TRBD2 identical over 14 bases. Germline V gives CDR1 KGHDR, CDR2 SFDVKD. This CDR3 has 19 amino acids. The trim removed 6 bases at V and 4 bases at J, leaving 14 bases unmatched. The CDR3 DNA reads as TGTGCCACCAGTTGGGGGACTAGCGGGGGACTCTCTGCGTCAGATACGCAGTATTTT. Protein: CATSWGTSGGLSASDTQYF.

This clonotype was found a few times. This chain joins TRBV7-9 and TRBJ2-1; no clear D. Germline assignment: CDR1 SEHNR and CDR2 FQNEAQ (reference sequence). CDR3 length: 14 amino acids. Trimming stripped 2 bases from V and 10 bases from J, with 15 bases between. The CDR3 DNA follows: TGTGCCAGCAGCTTATACCAGTTAGGAGCGGAGCAGTTCTTC. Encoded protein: CASSLYQLGAEQFF.

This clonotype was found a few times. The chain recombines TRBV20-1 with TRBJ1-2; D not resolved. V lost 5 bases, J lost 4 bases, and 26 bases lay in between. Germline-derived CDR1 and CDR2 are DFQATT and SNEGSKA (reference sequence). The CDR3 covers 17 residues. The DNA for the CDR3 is TGCAGTGCTGGAAGAAATTCCCAACCGAACATCGGCTATGGCTACACCTTC. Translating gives CSAGRNSQPNIGYGYTF.

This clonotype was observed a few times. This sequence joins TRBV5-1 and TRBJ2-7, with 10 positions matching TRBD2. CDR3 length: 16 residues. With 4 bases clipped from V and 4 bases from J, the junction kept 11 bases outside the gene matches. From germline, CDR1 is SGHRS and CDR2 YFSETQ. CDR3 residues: CASSPGTSVFTYEQYF. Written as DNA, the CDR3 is TGCGCCAGCAGCCCCGGGACTAGCGTGTTCACTTACGAGCAGTACTTC. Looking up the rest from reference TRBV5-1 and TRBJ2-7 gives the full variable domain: KAGVTQTPRYLIKTRGQQVTLSCSPISGHRSVSWYQQTPGQGLQFLFEYFSETQRNKGNFPGRFSGRQFSNSRSEMNVSTLELGDSALYLCASSPGTSVFTYEQYFGPGTRLTVT.

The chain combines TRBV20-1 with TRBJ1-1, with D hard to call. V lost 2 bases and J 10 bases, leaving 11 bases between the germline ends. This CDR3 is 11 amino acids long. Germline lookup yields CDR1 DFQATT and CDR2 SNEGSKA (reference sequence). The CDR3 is CSARKWQTAFF. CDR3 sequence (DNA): TGCAGTGCTAGAAAGTGGCAGACAGCTTTCTTT.